This T cell receptor (beta chain) derives from a study of blood T cell repertoires in COVID-19. Study-level information: In each case, the material was cDNA or gDNA derived from T cells, B-cell-depleted T cells, or PBMCs.

Across over 20 US areas, participants ranged in age from about 18 to 100 years. Among Cohort 3 donors, those recovered had two negative PCRs, clearance, or symptom resolution. Germline V gene sequence: CDR1 MNHEY, CDR2 SMNVEV (reference sequence). After removal of 4 bases from V and 0 bases from J, the junction contained 0 bases not matched to a gene. This CDR3 region has 13 residues. Only in-frame clones appear in the TCRdb table, and some are missing; sequencing was by immunoSEQ multiplex PCR. This table holds fewer than 350,000 clones, 89% found once. This TCR was recovered from a woman between 40 and 50 years old who had recovered from COVID-19. The V call is TRBV27, the J call TRBJ2-7; 7 bases agree with TRBD1. The sample taken for sequencing was PBMCs or T cells enriched from blood (not recorded which). The CDR3 region is CASSWDSSYEQYF. The DNA of the CDR3 is TGTGCCAGCAGTTGGGACAGCTCCTACGAGCAGTACTTC.